These 3 T cell receptor beta chains came from one sample sequenced in a study of T cells in Graves' hyperthyroidism and ophthalmopathy. The investigators amplified TCR beta CDR3 regions from RNA transcripts. HTBI primers were the set used in a first-round RT-PCR of the TCR CDR3. TCRdb re-derived calls from the multiplex PCR reads in MiXCR, one entry per CDR3 protein. The table includes approximately 620,000 distinct CDR3 sequences, more than 11% detected once. Sequencing was carried out using blood. All receptors come from a woman aged 25-40 years with Graves' hyperthyroidism that later progressed to Graves' ophthalmopathy.

This clonotype showed up just a few times. The rearrangement links TRBV7-9 to TRBJ1-2; weak D call: TRBD1 (5 bases). The CDR3 has 16 residues. V lost 4 bases, J lost 6 bases, and 21 bases lay in between. Germline V gene data show CDR1 as SEHNR and CDR2 as FQNEAQ (reference sequence). CDR3 nucleotide sequence: TGTGCCAGCAGCTCAATTCGGGACGGCCTGATGCATGGCTACACCTTC. This gives the protein CASSSIRDGLMHGYTF.

At least ten counts were recorded for this clonotype. V gene TRBV29-1 combines with J gene TRBJ1-1; D gene ambiguous. The CDR3 runs 10 residues. The V end was cut by 4 bases, the J end by 8 bases, with 8 bases between. Germline V CDR1 and CDR2: SQVTM, ANQGSEA. The CDR3 loop reads CSVVTGEAFF. Here the CDR3 DNA reads TGCAGCGTTGTTACGGGGGAAGCTTTCTTT.

This clonotype occurred many times. The J gene is TRBJ2-3, the V gene TRBV24-1; 8 nucleotides align to TRBD2. CDR3 length equals 16 residues. Per the germline V gene, CDR1 is KGHDR and CDR2 is SFDVKD. The V gene end was trimmed by 3 bases and the J gene end by 4 bases; junction bases not matched to a gene: 8. The CDR3, as DNA: TGTGCCACCAGTGATCTACTAGCGGCTGGGGCAGATACGCAGTATTTT. Protein product: CATSDLLAAGADTQYF.